This entry lists 7 T cell receptor beta chains sequenced from one sample in a study of T cells in Graves' hyperthyroidism and ophthalmopathy. Authors of the study amplified TCR beta CDR3 regions from RNA transcripts. The HTBI primer set served for first-round RT-PCR of the TCR CDR3. MiXCR was run by TCRdb on the multiplex PCR reads, yielding one entry per CDR3 protein. The table records about 400,000 distinct CDR3 sequences, more than 13% of them present only once. Sample: blood. The origin of the receptors is a woman aged 30 to 39 with Graves' hyperthyroidism.

This clonotype was seen ten or more times. The V and J genes are TRBV6-4 and TRBJ2-1; possibly TRBD2 for D (5 bases). CDR1 MRHNA and CDR2 SNTAGT come from the germline V gene. With 2 bases removed from V and 4 bases from J, the gap between germline ends came to 6 bases. This CDR3 comprises 13 residues. CDR3 residues: CASSDRGYNEQFF. Here the CDR3 DNA reads TGTGCCAGCAGTGACCGCGGGTACAATGAGCAGTTCTTC.

J is TRBJ1-5 and V is TRBV6-1; D possibly corresponds to TRBD1 (6 bases). Per the germline V gene, CDR1 is MNHNS and CDR2 is SASEGT. V was trimmed by 1 base and J by 7 bases, leaving 8 bases between them. The CDR3 sequence is 13 residues long. The CDR3: CASSEEQGQPQHF. In DNA form, the CDR3 reads TGTGCCAGCAGTGAAGAGCAGGGGCAGCCCCAGCATTTT.

This rearrangement joins TRBV7-9 to TRBJ2-3; 7 nucleotides agree with TRBD2. This CDR3 spans 14 amino acids. Germline CDR1 reads SEHNR; CDR2 reads FQNEAQ (reference sequence). The V segment lost 4 bases and the J segment 2 bases; nucleotides outside the gene matches: 3. The CDR3 coding sequence is TGTGCCAGCAGCTCGAGGGACTACACAGATACGCAGTATTTT. Translated: CASSSRDYTDTQYF.

This rearrangement joins TRBV6-5 to TRBJ1-6; unclear D gene. This CDR3 has 15 amino acids. Germline values: CDR1 MNHEY, CDR2 SVGAGI. V lost 0 bases and J 8 bases, leaving 11 bases between the germline ends. In DNA, the CDR3 is TGTGCCAGCAGTTACTCAATATCAGGAGATTCACCCCTCCACTTT. This sequence encodes CASSYSISGDSPLHF.

This chain joins TRBV5-4 and TRBJ2-1, with D tentatively TRBD1 or TRBD2 (5 bases each). CDR1 and CDR2 (germline): SGHNT, YYREEE (reference sequence). Trimming pared 4 bases from V and 10 bases from J, leaving 15 bases between. The CDR3 totals 13 residues. The CDR3 DNA follows: TGTGCCAGCAGCGTCGGGACCCGAGGGGAGCAGTTCTTC. Its translation: CASSVGTRGEQFF.

Many counts were recorded for this clonotype. V is TRBV6-1 and J is TRBJ2-2, with D perhaps matching TRBD1 (6 bases). CDR1 and CDR2 from the germline V gene are MNHNS and SASEGT. The CDR3 covers 16 residues. Trimming stripped 1 base from V and 4 bases from J, with 13 bases between. The CDR3, as DNA: TGTGCCAGCAGTGAAGTAGCAGGGGTTGGCACCGGGGAGCTGTTTTTT. This sequence encodes CASSEVAGVGTGELFF.

This clonotype was picked up many times. The chain links TRBV5-1 to TRBJ1-4, with D possibly matching TRBD1 (6 bases). CDR1 and CDR2 from the germline V gene are SGHRS and YFSETQ. The CDR3 sequence is 15 residues long. With 1 base removed from V and 8 bases from J, the gap between germline ends came to 15 bases. The CDR3 DNA reads TGCGCCAGCAGCTTGATGACAGGCCAAACGGAAAAACTGTTTTTT. It specifies CASSLMTGQTEKLFF.